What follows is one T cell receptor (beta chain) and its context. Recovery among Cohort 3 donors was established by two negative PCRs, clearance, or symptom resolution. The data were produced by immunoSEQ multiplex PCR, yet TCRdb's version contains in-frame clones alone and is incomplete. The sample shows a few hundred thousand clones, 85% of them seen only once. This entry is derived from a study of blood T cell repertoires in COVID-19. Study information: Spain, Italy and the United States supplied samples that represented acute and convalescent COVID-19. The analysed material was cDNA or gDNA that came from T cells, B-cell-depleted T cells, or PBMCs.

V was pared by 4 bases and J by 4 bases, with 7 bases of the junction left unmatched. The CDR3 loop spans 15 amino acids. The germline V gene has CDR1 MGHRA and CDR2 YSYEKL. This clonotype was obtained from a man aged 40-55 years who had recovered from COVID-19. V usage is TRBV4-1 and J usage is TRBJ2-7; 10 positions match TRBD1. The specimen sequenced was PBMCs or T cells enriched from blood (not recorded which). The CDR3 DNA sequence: TGCGCCAGCAGCCGGATTGGACAGGGGGAATACGAGCAGTACTTC. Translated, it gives CASSRIGQGEYEQYF.